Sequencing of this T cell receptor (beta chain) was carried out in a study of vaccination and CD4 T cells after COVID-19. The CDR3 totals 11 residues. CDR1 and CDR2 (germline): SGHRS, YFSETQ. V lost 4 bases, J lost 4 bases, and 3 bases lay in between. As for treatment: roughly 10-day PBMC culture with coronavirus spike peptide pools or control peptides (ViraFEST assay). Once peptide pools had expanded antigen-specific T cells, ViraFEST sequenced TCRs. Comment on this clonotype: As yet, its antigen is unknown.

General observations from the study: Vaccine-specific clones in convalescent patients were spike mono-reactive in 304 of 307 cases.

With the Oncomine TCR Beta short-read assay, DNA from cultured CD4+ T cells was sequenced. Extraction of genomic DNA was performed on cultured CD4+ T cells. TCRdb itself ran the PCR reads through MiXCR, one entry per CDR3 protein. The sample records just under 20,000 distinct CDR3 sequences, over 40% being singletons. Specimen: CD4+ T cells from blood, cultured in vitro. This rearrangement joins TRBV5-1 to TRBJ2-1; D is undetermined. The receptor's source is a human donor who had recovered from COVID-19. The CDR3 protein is CASSQYNEQFF. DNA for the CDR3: TGCGCCAGCAGCCAGTACAATGAGCAGTTCTTC.